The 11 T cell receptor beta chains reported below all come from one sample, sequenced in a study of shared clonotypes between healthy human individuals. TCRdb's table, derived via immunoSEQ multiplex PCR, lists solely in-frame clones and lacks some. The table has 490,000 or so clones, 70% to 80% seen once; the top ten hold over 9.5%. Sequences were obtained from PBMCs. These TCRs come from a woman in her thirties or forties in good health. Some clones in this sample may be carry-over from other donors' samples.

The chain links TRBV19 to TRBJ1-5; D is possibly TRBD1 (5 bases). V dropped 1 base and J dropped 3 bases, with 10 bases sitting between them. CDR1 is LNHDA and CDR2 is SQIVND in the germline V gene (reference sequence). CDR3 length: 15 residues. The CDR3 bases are TGTGCCAGTAGTATAGGGGGCAGCAACAATCAGCCCCAGCATTTT. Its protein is CASSIGGSNNQPQHF.

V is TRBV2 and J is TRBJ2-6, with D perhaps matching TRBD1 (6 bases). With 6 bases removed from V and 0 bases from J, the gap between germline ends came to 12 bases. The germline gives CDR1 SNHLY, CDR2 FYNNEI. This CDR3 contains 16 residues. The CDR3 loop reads CASSAGTLSGANVLTF. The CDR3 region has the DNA TGTGCCAGCAGCGCCGGGACACTCTCTGGGGCCAACGTCCTGACTTTC. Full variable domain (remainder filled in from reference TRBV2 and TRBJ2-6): EPEVTQTPSHQVTQMGQEVILRCVPISNHLYFYWYRQILGQKVEFLVSFYNNEISEKSEIFDDQFSVERPDGSNFTLKIRSTKLEDSAMYFCASSAGTLSGANVLTFGAGSRLTVL.

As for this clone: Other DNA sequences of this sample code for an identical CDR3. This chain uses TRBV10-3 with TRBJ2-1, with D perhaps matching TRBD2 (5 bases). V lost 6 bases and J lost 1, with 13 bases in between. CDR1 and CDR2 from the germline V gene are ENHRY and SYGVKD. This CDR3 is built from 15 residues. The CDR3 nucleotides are TGTGCCATCAGCGAACTAGGAGGATCCTACAATGAGCAGTTCTTC. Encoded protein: CAISELGGSYNEQFF.

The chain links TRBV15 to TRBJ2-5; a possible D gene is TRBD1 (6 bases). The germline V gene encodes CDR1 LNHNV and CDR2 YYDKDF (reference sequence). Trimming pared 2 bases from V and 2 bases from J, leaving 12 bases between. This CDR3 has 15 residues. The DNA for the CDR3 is TGTGCCACCAGCAGACCCCTCGACAGGCAAGAGACCCAGTACTTC. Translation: CATSRPLDRQETQYF.

The DNA for the CDR3 is TGTGCCAGCAGTATATCAACAGGACTAGCGGGAGGGCTGTTTTTT. It yields the protein CASSISTGLAGGLFF. The V and J genes are TRBV28 and TRBJ2-2, with TRBD2 identical over 14 bases. Looked up from germline, CDR1 is MDHEN and CDR2 is SYDVKM. The length of the CDR3 is 15 residues. With 5 bases clipped from V and 13 bases from J, the junction kept 9 bases outside the gene matches. Variable domain in full (rest from reference TRBV28 and TRBJ2-2): DVKVTQSSRYLVKRTGEKVFLECVQDMDHENMFWYRQDPGLGLRLIYFSYDVKMKEKGDIPEGYSVSREKKERFSLILESASTNQTSMYLCASSISTGLAGGLFFGEGSRLTVL.

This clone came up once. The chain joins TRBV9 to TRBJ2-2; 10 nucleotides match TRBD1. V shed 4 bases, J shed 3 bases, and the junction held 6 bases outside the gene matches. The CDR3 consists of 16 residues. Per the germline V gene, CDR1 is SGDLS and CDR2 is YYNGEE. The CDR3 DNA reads TGTGCCAGCAGCCAACGTGGGACAGGGGACACCGGGGAGCTGTTTTTT. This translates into CASSQRGTGDTGELFF.

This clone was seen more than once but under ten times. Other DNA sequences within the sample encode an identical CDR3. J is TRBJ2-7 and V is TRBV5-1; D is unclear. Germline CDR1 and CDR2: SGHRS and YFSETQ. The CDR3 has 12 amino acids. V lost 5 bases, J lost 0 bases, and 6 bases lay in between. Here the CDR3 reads CASSSSSYEQYF. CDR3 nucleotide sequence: TGCGCCAGCAGTTCGAGCTCCTACGAGCAGTACTTC.

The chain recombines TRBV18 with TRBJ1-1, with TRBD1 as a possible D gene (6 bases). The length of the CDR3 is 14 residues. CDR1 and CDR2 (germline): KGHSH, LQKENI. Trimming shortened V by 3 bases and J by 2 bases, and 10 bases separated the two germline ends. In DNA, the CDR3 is TGTGCCAGCTCACCGACAGGAGTAAACACTGAAGCTTTCTTT. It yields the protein CASSPTGVNTEAFF.

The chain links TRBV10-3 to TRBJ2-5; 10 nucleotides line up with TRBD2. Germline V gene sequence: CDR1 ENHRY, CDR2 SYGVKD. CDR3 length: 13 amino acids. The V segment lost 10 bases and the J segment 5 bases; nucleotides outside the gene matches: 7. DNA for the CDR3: TGTGCCACAACTAGCGGGGTGGGGGAGACCCAGTACTTC. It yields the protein CATTSGVGETQYF.

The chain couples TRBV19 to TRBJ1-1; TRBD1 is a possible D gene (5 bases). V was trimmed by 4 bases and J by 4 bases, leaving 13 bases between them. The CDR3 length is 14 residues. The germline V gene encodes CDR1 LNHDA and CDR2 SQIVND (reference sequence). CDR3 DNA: TGTGCCAGTAGTACACAGGCCCAGGGCACTGAAGCTTTCTTT. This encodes CASSTQAQGTEAFF.

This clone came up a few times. This CDR3 is CASGGGGKETQYF. Written as DNA, the CDR3 is TGTGCCTCCGGGGGGGGCGGGAAAGAGACCCAGTACTTC. The chain uses TRBV25-1 and TRBJ2-5, with TRBD2 matching 8 bases. Germline V lookup: CDR1 MGHDK, CDR2 SYGVNS. The length of the CDR3 is 13 residues. With 11 bases clipped from V and 3 bases from J, the junction kept 8 bases outside the gene matches.